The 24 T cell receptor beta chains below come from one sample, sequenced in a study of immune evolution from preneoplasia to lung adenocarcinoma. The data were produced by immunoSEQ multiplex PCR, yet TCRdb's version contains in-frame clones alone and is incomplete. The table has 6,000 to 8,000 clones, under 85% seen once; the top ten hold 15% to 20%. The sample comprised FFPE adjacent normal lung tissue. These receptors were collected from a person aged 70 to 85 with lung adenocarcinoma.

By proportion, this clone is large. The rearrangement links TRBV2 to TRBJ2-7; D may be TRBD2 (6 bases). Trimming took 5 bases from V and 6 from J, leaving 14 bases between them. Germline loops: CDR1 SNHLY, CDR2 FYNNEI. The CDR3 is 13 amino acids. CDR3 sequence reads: CASSWTGVLEQYF. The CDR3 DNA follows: TGTGCCAGCAGTTGGACGGGAGTCCTCGAGCAGTACTTC.

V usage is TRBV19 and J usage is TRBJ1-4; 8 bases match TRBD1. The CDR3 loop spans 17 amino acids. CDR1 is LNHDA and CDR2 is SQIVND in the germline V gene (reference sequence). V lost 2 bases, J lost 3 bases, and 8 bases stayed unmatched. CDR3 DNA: TGTGCCAGTAGTATATCGGTCGGGGGACAGGCTAATGAAAAACTGTTTTTT. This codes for CASSISVGGQANEKLFF.

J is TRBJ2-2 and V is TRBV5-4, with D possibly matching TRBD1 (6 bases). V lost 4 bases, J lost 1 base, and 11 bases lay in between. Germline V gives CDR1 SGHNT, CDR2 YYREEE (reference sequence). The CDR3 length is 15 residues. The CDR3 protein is CASSTGQRNTGELFF. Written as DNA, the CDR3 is TGTGCCAGCAGCACCGGACAGAGGAACACCGGGGAGCTGTTTTTT.

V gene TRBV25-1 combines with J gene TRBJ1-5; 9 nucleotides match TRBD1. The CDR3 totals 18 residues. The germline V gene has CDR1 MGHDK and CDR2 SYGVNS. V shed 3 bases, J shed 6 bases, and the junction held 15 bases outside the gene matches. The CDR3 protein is CASSEKRGQGRRGQPQHF. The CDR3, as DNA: TGTGCCAGCAGTGAGAAGCGGGGACAGGGCCGGCGGGGTCAGCCCCAGCATTTT.

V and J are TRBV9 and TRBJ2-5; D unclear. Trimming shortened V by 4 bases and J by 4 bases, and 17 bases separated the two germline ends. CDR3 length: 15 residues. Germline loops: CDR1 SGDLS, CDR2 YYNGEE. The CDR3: CASSKAPGMGETQYF. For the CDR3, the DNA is TGTGCCAGCAGCAAGGCCCCCGGTATGGGAGAGACCCAGTACTTC.

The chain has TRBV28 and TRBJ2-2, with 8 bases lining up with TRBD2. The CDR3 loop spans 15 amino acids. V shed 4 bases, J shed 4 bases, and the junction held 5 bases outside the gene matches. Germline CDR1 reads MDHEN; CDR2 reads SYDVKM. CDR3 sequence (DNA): TGTGCCAGCAGTTCGGGACTAGTCTTCACCGGGGAGCTGTTTTTT. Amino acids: CASSSGLVFTGELFF.

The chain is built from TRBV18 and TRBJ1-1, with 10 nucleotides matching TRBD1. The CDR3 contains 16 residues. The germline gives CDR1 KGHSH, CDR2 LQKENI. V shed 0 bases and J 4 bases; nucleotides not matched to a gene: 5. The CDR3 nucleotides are TGTGCCAGCTCACCACCACGACAGGGGGCTACCACTGAAGCTTTCTTT. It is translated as CASSPPRQGATTEAFF.

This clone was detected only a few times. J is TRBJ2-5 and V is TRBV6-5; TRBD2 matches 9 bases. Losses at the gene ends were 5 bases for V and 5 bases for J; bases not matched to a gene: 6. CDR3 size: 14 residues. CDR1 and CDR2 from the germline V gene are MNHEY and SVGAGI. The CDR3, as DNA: TGTGCCAGCAGTCGTAGCGGGGGTGTCGAGACCCAGTACTTC. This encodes CASSRSGGVETQYF.

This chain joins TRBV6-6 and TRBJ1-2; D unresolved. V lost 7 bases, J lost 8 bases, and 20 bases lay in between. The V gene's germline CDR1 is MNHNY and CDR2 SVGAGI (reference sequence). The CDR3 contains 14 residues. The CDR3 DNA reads TGTGCCAGCATCCAAGAACCTAACCCCCGCGGCTACACCTTC. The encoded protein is CASIQEPNPRGYTF.

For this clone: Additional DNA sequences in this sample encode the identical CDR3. CDR3 DNA sequence: TGTGCCAGCAGCTTAACTAGTGGCACCGGGGAGCTGTTTTTT. This sequence encodes CASSLTSGTGELFF. The chain uses TRBV7-3 and TRBJ2-2; D is unclear. This CDR3 is 14 amino acids long. Per germline, CDR1 SGHTA and CDR2 FQGTGA. Trimming took 0 bases from V and 4 from J, leaving 6 bases between them.

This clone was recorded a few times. The CDR3 sequence: CASSGELGGGNTYNEQFF. In nucleotides, the CDR3 is TGTGCCAGCAGTGGGGAACTTGGCGGGGGTAATACCTACAATGAGCAGTTCTTC. The chain combines TRBV2 with TRBJ2-1; 7 nucleotides align to TRBD2. This CDR3 has 18 amino acids. V gave up 4 bases and J gave up 2 bases; unmatched junction bases: 14. In germline, CDR1 is SNHLY, CDR2 FYNNEI.

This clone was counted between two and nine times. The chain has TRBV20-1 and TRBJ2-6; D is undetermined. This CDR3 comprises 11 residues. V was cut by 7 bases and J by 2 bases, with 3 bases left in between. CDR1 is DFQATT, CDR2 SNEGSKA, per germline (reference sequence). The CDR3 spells CSVTGANVLTF. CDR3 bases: TGCAGTGTCACTGGGGCCAACGTCCTGACTTTC.

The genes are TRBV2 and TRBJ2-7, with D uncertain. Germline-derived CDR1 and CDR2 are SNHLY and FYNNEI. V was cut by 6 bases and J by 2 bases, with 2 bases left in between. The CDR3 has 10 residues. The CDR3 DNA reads TGTGCCAGCAGCACCTACGAGCAGTACTTC. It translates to CASSTYEQYF.

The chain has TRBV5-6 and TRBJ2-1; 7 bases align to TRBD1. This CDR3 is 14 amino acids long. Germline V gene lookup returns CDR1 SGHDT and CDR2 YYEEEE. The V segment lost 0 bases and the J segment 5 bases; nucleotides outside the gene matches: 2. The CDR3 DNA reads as TGTGCCAGCAGCTTGGGACAGGGAGACAATGAGCAGTTCTTC. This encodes CASSLGQGDNEQFF.

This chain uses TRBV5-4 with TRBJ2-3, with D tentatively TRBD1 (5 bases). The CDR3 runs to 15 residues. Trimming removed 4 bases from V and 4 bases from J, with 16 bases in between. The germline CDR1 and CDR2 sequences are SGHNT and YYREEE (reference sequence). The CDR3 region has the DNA TGTGCCAGCAGCCAGGGTGGGTTGGGTGCAGATACGCAGTATTTT. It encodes CASSQGGLGADTQYF.

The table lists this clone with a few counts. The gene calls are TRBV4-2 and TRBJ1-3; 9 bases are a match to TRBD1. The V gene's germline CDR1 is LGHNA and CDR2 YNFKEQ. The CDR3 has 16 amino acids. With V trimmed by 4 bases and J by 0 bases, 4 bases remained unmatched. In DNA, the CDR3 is TGTGCCAGCAGCCTGGGACAGGGCAGCTCTGGAAACACCATATATTTT. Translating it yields CASSLGQGSSGNTIYF.

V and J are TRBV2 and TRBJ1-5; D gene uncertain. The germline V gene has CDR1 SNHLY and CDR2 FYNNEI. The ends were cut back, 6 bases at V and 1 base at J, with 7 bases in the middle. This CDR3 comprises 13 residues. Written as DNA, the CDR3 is TGTGCCAGCAGCGCAGACAGCAATCAGCCCCAGCATTTT. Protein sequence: CASSADSNQPQHF.

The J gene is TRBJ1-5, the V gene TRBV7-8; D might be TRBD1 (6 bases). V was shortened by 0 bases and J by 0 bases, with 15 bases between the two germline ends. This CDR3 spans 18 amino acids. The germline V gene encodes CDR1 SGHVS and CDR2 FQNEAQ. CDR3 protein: CASSLARRDRNSNQPQHF. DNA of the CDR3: TGTGCCAGCAGCTTAGCGCGAAGAGACAGGAATAGCAATCAGCCCCAGCATTTT.

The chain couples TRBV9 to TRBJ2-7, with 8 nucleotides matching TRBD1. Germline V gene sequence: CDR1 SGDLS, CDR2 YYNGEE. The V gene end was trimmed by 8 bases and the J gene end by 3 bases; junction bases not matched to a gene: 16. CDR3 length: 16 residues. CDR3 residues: CARRFLQGGVSYEQYF. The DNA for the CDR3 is TGTGCCAGAAGGTTCCTACAGGGGGGAGTCAGCTACGAGCAGTACTTC.

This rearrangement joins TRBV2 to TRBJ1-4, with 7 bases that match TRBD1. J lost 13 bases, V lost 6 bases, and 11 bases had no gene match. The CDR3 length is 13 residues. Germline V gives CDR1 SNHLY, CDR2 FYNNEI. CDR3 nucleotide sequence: TGTGCCAGCAGCAAGAACGACAGGGAGCGACTGTTTTTT. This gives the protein CASSKNDRERLFF.

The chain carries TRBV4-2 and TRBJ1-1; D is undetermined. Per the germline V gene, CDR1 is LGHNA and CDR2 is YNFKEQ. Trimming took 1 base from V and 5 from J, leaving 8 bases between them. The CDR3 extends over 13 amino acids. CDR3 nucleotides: TGTGCCAGCAGCCAAGGTTCGGGTACTGAAGCTTTCTTT. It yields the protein CASSQGSGTEAFF.

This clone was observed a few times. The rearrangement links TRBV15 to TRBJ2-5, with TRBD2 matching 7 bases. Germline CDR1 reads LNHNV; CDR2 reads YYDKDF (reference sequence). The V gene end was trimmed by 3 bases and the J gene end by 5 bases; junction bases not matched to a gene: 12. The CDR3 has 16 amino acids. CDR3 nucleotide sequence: TGTGCCACCAGCAGGGGCGCGGGGGTTAGGGGCGAGACCCAGTACTTC. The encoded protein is CATSRGAGVRGETQYF.

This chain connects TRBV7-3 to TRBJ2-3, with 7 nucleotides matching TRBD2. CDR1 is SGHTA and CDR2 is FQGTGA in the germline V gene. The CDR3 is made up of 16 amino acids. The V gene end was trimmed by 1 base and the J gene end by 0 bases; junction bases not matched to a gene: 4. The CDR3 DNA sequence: TGTGCCAGCAGCTTAATCCCTAGCGGAAGCACAGATACGCAGTATTTT. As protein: CASSLIPSGSTDTQYF.

CDR3 in DNA: TGTGCCAGCAGTTACCTCGGGACAGGGAGCCCCAACACTGAAGCTTTCTTT. Its translation: CASSYLGTGSPNTEAFF. The gene calls are TRBV27 and TRBJ1-1; 9 bases fit TRBD1. This CDR3 is 17 amino acids long. V gave up 4 bases and J gave up 2 bases; unmatched junction bases: 11. CDR1 is MNHEY, CDR2 SMNVEV, per germline (reference sequence).